This is a list of T cell receptor beta chains from one sample in a study of blood T cell repertoires in COVID-19. Libraries were prepared by immunoSEQ multiplex PCR; TCRdb keeps only in-frame clonotypes and omits some of them. The sample lists some 80,000 clones; around nine tenths were seen once. Material for sequencing was peripheral blood. Every receptor here comes from a woman of 80 years or more with active or convalescent COVID-19. Both conserved end residues are part of each CDR3. D genes are given only for firm matches. Expanded clones get a size class; other rows say once, few or many, or leave the size out.

clone_size j_call cdr3_length v_call d_call cdr3_nt cdr3_aa
- TRBJ2-2 14 TRBV11-3 - TGTGCCAGCAGCCCAGACAGCAGCACCGGGGAGCTGTTTTTT CASSPDSSTGELFF
- TRBJ2-7 17 TRBV11-2 - TGTGCCAGCAGCTTAGCGAGAGGGCGGGCTAACTCCTACGAGCAGTACTTC CASSLARGRANSYEQYF
- TRBJ2-1 16 TRBV4-3 TRBD2 TGCGCCAGCAGCCAAAGACTAGCGGGAGGAGGCAATGAGCAGTTCTTC CASSQRLAGGGNEQFF
- TRBJ1-3 14 TRBV5-5 TRBD1 TGTGCCAGCAGACACGGACAGGGGCGGAACACCATATATTTT CASRHGQGRNTIYF
- TRBJ1-6 15 TRBV6-5 - TGTGCCAGCAGTTACTCGAATAGGGGAAGTTCACCCCTCCACTTT CASSYSNRGSSPLHF
- TRBJ2-6 17 TRBV28 TRBD2 TGTGCCAGCAGTAGGCTAGCGGGATCCTCTGGGGCCAACGTCCTGACTTTC CASSRLAGSSGANVLTF
- TRBJ2-4 19 TRBV4-3 TRBD2 TGCGCCAGCAGCCTGTATCCAGCGGGAGAGGGAGTGGCCAAAAACATTCAGTACTTC CASSLYPAGEGVAKNIQYF
- TRBJ2-6 18 TRBV30 - TGTGCCTGGAGAGCCACAGGGAAAGGAGACTCTGGGGCCAACGTCCTGACTTTC CAWRATGKGDSGANVLTF
once TRBJ1-1 15 TRBV7-9 - TGTGCCGGCCCTAGGGCCCGACAGATCGAGACTGAAGCTTTCTTT CAGPRARQIETEAFF
once TRBJ2-1 15 TRBV7-2 TRBD2 TGTGCCAGCAGCACACTAGCGGACTCCTACAATGAGCAGTTCTTC CASSTLADSYNEQFF
- TRBJ2-7 16 TRBV14 TRBD2 TGTGCCAGCAGCCGACTAGCGGGGGGCCGATGGGAAGAGCAGTACTTC CASSRLAGGRWEEQYF
few TRBJ1-6 17 TRBV5-1 - TGCGCCAGCAGCGCGCAAGGGAGGAGCTCCTATAATTCACCCCTCCACTTT CASSAQGRSSYNSPLHF
- TRBJ1-1 15 TRBV24-1 TRBD1 TGTGCCACACACCCGGGACAGGGGATGGACACTGAAGCTTTCTTT CATHPGQGMDTEAFF
- TRBJ2-7 16 TRBV28 TRBD1 TGTGCCAGCAGTGGGTCGGGACAGGGAAACACCTACGAGCAGTACTTC CASSGSGQGNTYEQYF
- TRBJ2-7 14 TRBV6-4 TRBD1 TGTGCCAGCGGGTTCCCAGGGGGTACCTACGAGCAGTACTTC CASGFPGGTYEQYF
- TRBJ2-1 16 TRBV7-2 - TGTGCCAGCAGCTTAGCGGTGACTAACCTCTACAATGAGCAGTTCTTC CASSLAVTNLYNEQFF
- TRBJ2-3 13 TRBV11-2 - TGTGCCAGCAGCTTAGCGGGTACAGATACGCAGTATTTT CASSLAGTDTQYF
- TRBJ1-1 15 TRBV5-1 TRBD1 TGCGCCAGCAGCCCGCGGACAGGACAGAACACTGAAGCTTTCTTT CASSPRTGQNTEAFF
- TRBJ1-5 15 TRBV6-5 - TGTGCCAGCAGTTACTCCCGGACAATAGGTCAGCCCCAGCATTTT CASSYSRTIGQPQHF
few TRBJ2-5 13 TRBV14 TRBD2 TGTGCCAGCGGGAGGGCAGTCCAAGAGACCCAGTACTTC CASGRAVQETQYF
- TRBJ1-1 15 TRBV6-6 - TGTGCCAGCAGCCCCAGGGAAAAACCGAATACTGAAGCTTTCTTT CASSPREKPNTEAFF
few TRBJ2-4 20 TRBV10-3 TRBD2 TGTGCCATCAGTGAATCTGGGACTAGCGGGGGGTCTATAGCCAAAAACATTCAGTACTTC CAISESGTSGGSIAKNIQYF
- TRBJ2-7 15 TRBV6-1 TRBD1 TGTGCCAGCAGTGATCTTGGGACAGGATCCTACGAGCAGTACTTC CASSDLGTGSYEQYF
- TRBJ2-1 16 TRBV10-3 - TGTGCCATCAGTAAACAGGGCATGGGGTGGTACAATGAGCAGTTCTTC CAISKQGMGWYNEQFF
- TRBJ1-2 15 TRBV6-5 - TGTGCCAGCACCCACGGAGGCACCTCGAACTATGGCTACACCTTC CASTHGGTSNYGYTF
- TRBJ2-5 16 TRBV5-1 TRBD1 TGCGCCAGCAGCAAAGAGGGACAGGGGTTAAGGGAGACCCAGTACTTC CASSKEGQGLRETQYF
- TRBJ2-1 14 TRBV9 - TGTGCCAGCAGCACACGGACCCAAAGGGGGAATTTGATCTTC CASSTRTQRGNLIF
- TRBJ1-1 14 TRBV2 TRBD1 TGTGCCAGCAGTTCGACCGGGACAGAAGCGAAAGTTTTCTTT CASSSTGTEAKVFF
- TRBJ1-1 16 TRBV27 TRBD1 TGTGCCAGCAGTCCCGACAGGGAGCCGATGAACACTGAAGCTTTCTTT CASSPDREPMNTEAFF
- TRBJ2-5 15 TRBV28 - TGTGCCAGCAGTTCCGGGGAGCGGGCAAAAGAGACCCAGTACTTC CASSSGERAKETQYF
- TRBJ2-5 14 TRBV7-9 TRBD1 TGTGCCAGCAGCTTAGGACAGGGCCAAGAGACCCAGTACTTC CASSLGQGQETQYF
- TRBJ1-3 14 TRBV7-9 - TGTGCCAGCAACCCGGGGGGCTCTGGAAACACCATATATTTT CASNPGGSGNTIYF
- TRBJ2-5 17 TRBV3-1/TRBV3-2 - TGTGCCAGCAGCCAATGGAGGAGCGGACCGTGGCAAGAGACCCAGTACTTC CASSQWRSGPWQETQYF
- TRBJ2-3 14 TRBV18 TRBD2 TGTGCCAGCTCACCAATCCTAGCGGGGGATACGCAGTATTTT CASSPILAGDTQYF
- TRBJ1-2 18 TRBV29-1 TRBD1 TGCAGCGTTGTGGACTCGGGACAGGACAGGGGGGAAGGCTATGGCTACACCTTC CSVVDSGQDRGEGYGYTF
- TRBJ2-6 15 TRBV7-2 - TGTGCCAGCAGCTTAGGGAGCTCTGGGGCCAACGTCCTGACTTTC CASSLGSSGANVLTF
- TRBJ1-5 13 TRBV24-1 TRBD1 TGTGCCACCAGCCTACAGGGGGCTCAGCCCCAGCATTTT CATSLQGAQPQHF
- TRBJ1-2 12 TRBV30 - TGTGCCTGGAGTGTCCAGGCCGGAGGCTACACCTTC CAWSVQAGGYTF
- TRBJ2-1 17 TRBV7-3 - TGTGCCAGCAGCTTCACCCCCACTTCAATCCCCGGCAATGAGCAGTTCTTC CASSFTPTSIPGNEQFF
- TRBJ1-3 15 TRBV18 TRBD1 TGTGCCAGCTCACCACAACGGACAGGTGGAAACACCATATATTTT CASSPQRTGGNTIYF
- TRBJ1-4 15 TRBV19 - TGTGCCAGTAGTTCACCGGGCCTCGGGAGTGAAAAACTGTTTTTT CASSSPGLGSEKLFF
- TRBJ1-3 14 TRBV7-9 TRBD1 TGTGCCAGCAGGTCCACCGGGGACAGGGGTTCATTGTATTTT CASRSTGDRGSLYF
- TRBJ1-2 12 TRBV2 - TGTGCCAGCAGTGTGGCAGGCAATGGCTACACCTTC CASSVAGNGYTF
- TRBJ2-1 16 TRBV4-1 - TGCGCCAGCAGCCAAGACAGGGTTTCAAACTACAATGAGCAGTTCTTC CASSQDRVSNYNEQFF
- TRBJ2-1 14 TRBV19 - TGTGCCAGTAGTGACGGAGCCGGCAATAATGAGCAGTTCTTC CASSDGAGNNEQFF
- TRBJ2-1 18 TRBV19 TRBD1 TGTGCCAGTAGTATAGATGCCCTCGCCCAGGGGGCGCGAAATGAGCAGTTCTTC CASSIDALAQGARNEQFF
few TRBJ2-1 16 TRBV5-1 TRBD2 TGCGCCAGCAGCTTGGGACTAGCGGGAGGGCGGGGTATGCAGTTCTTC CASSLGLAGGRGMQFF
- TRBJ1-6 14 TRBV19 TRBD1 TGTGCCAGTAGGACGGGACAGCATAATTCACCCCTCCACTTT CASRTGQHNSPLHF
- TRBJ1-6 15 TRBV10-3 - TGTGCCATCAGTGAGTCGCCAGTTAATAATTCACCCCTCCACTTT CAISESPVNNSPLHF
- TRBJ2-3 18 TRBV7-9 TRBD2 TGTGCCAGCAGCTCCCCCCCAGGACTAGCGGGGGGGTTAGATACGCAGTATTTT CASSSPPGLAGGLDTQYF
few TRBJ2-5 17 TRBV7-2 - TGTGCCAGCAGCTTGGTAGCCTGGAGCGAATTAGCAGAGACCCAGTACTTC CASSLVAWSELAETQYF
- TRBJ2-1 14 TRBV7-2 TRBD2 TGTGCCAGCACTCCGGGAGCGGGGTACAATGAGCAGTTCTTC CASTPGAGYNEQFF
- TRBJ2-3 11 TRBV6-1 - TGTGCCAGCAGTGAAGTAGGGGCGCAGTATTTT CASSEVGAQYF
- TRBJ2-5 14 TRBV7-2 - TGTGCCAGCAGCTTACAGGGCGCCCAAGAGACCCAGTACTTC CASSLQGAQETQYF
- TRBJ2-7 14 TRBV7-7 - TGTGCTAGCAGCTTAGGGACATGGAGCGACGAGCAGTACTTC CASSLGTWSDEQYF